The 22 T cell receptor beta chains below were found in one sample sequenced in a study of cytomegalovirus exposure and HLA in healthy donors. This PCR relied on a set of 60 Vbeta primers and 13 Jbeta primers. Assay: immunoSEQ multiplex PCR; the TCRdb copy retains only in-frame clones and omits some. The data show 70,000 to 100,000 clones, about two thirds seen once. The specimen sequenced was PBMCs. Receptor source: a woman aged 45-60 years in good health and CMV-seropositive.

V gene TRBV7-9 combines with J gene TRBJ2-5; 8 positions match TRBD2. Germline CDR1 and CDR2: SEHNR and FQNEAQ (reference sequence). This CDR3 has 14 amino acids. The junction had 3 bases not matched to a gene; V was cut back by 1 base and J by 5 bases. The CDR3 reads CASSLVSSGETQYF. The CDR3 coding sequence is TGTGCCAGCAGCTTAGTTTCTAGCGGGGAGACCCAGTACTTC. Full variable domain (outside the CDR3, taken from reference TRBV7-9 and TRBJ2-5): DTGVSQNPRHKITKRGQNVTFRCDPISEHNRLYWYRQTLGQGPEFLTYFQNEAQLEKSRLLSDRFSAERPKGSFSTLEIQRTEQGDSAMYLCASSLVSSGETQYFGPGTRLLVL.

The chain employs TRBV9 and TRBJ1-3, with a possible D match to TRBD1 (6 bases). Germline V gene lookup returns CDR1 SGDLS and CDR2 YYNGEE. Trimming took 2 bases from V and 9 from J, leaving 15 bases between them. The CDR3 spans 14 residues. CDR3 sequence: CASSVGTMASTIYF. The CDR3 bases are TGTGCCAGCAGCGTTGGGACAATGGCAAGCACCATATATTTT.

The chain recombines TRBV5-4 with TRBJ1-2; 8 positions agree with TRBD1. The germline V gene has CDR1 SGHNT and CDR2 YYREEE (reference sequence). The CDR3 length is 13 residues. Trimming took 4 bases from V and 6 from J; bases not matched to a gene: 5. CDR3 DNA: TGTGCCAGCAGCCTACAGGGGGAAGATGGCTACACCTTC. This sequence encodes CASSLQGEDGYTF.

In its sample, this clone was seen once. The chain links TRBV7-3 to TRBJ1-2; possible D gene TRBD1, 5 bases. V lost 1 base to trimming and J lost 4 bases, with 13 bases between them. CDR1 is SGHTA and CDR2 is FQGTGA in the germline V gene. The CDR3 has 15 residues. This chain's CDR3 is CASSLMGGTGYGYTF. The CDR3 region has the DNA TGTGCCAGCAGCTTAATGGGGGGGACCGGCTATGGCTACACCTTC. Based on the CDR3 plus reference TRBV7-3 and TRBJ1-2, the full variable domain is GAGVSQTPSNKVTEKGKYVELRCDPISGHTALYWYRQSLGQGPEFLIYFQGTGAADDSGLPNDRFFAVRPEGSVSTLKIQRTERGDSAVYLCASSLMGGTGYGYTFGSGTRLTVV.

J is TRBJ2-1 and V is TRBV28; TRBD2 matches 7 bases. Germline-derived CDR1 and CDR2 are MDHEN and SYDVKM. Trimming cost V 4 bases and J 14 bases; bases outside gene matches: 17. This CDR3 has 15 residues. The CDR3 region is CASSSLQSAGGLKFF. For the CDR3, the DNA is TGTGCCAGCAGTTCCCTCCAATCGGCCGGGGGGTTAAAGTTCTTC.

This clone showed up just a few times. The chain carries TRBV7-9 and TRBJ2-3; D possibly corresponds to TRBD1 (5 bases). Trimming pared 4 bases from V and 4 bases from J, leaving 9 bases between. Germline V gene lookup returns CDR1 SEHNR and CDR2 FQNEAQ (reference sequence). This CDR3 is 13 amino acids long. The CDR3 here is CASSSGQADTQYF. CDR3 in DNA: TGTGCCAGCAGCTCCGGACAAGCAGATACGCAGTATTTT.

This rearrangement joins TRBV7-9 to TRBJ1-2; TRBD1 is a possible D gene (6 bases). V lost 4 bases and J 5 bases, leaving 26 bases between the germline ends. The germline CDR1 and CDR2 sequences are SEHNR and FQNEAQ (reference sequence). There are 18 residues in the CDR3. The CDR3 loop reads CASSYLGGHRLAFYGYTF. The CDR3 nucleotides are TGTGCCAGCAGCTACCTAGGGGGACACCGACTGGCTTTTTATGGCTACACCTTC. Together with reference TRBV7-9 and TRBJ1-2, the CDR3 gives the full variable domain: DTGVSQNPRHKITKRGQNVTFRCDPISEHNRLYWYRQTLGQGPEFLTYFQNEAQLEKSRLLSDRFSAERPKGSFSTLEIQRTEQGDSAMYLCASSYLGGHRLAFYGYTFGSGTRLTVV.

J is TRBJ2-7 and V is TRBV15; 8 positions match TRBD2. The CDR3 runs to 15 residues. Losses at the gene ends were 0 bases for V and 6 bases for J; bases not matched to a gene: 7. Germline values: CDR1 LNHNV, CDR2 YYDKDF (reference sequence). The CDR3 is CATSRDRGGLFEQYF. The CDR3 DNA sequence: TGTGCCACCAGCAGAGATCGCGGGGGGCTATTCGAGCAGTACTTC.

This clone was detected once. The genes are TRBV9 and TRBJ1-3, with D perhaps TRBD1 (5 bases). CDR3 length: 19 residues. Germline V CDR1 and CDR2: SGDLS, YYNGEE. V gave up 4 bases and J gave up 4 bases, with 27 bases separating them. The CDR3 DNA reads TGTGCCAGCAGCCCCCGGGACGGGACTGGCCGTACTATGGGAAACACCATATATTTT. Protein product: CASSPRDGTGRTMGNTIYF.

This clone has just a few counts. V is TRBV11-1 and J is TRBJ2-1; maybe TRBD2 (7 bases). The V gene's germline CDR1 is SGHAT and CDR2 FQDESV (reference sequence). Between the trimmed V and J ends, which lost 5 bases and 8 bases, there was a span of 25 bases. The CDR3 consists of 17 residues. The CDR3 bases are TGTGCCAGCAGCCCAAGGAGGGGGACTATAACTTTAGATGAGCAGTTCTTC. Translation gives CASSPRRGTITLDEQFF.

J is TRBJ1-4 and V is TRBV9, with a possible D match to TRBD1 (5 bases). V was cut by 7 bases and J by 5 bases, with 21 bases left in between. The CDR3 has 16 amino acids. Per the germline V gene, CDR1 is SGDLS and CDR2 is YYNGEE. This CDR3 reads CASAMGPRQINEKLFF. The CDR3 coding sequence is TGTGCCAGCGCGATGGGGCCGAGACAGATAAATGAAAAACTGTTTTTT.

This clone was detected a few times. The rearrangement links TRBV6-5 to TRBJ1-3, with unresolved D. The CDR3 is 16 residues long. Trimming pared 4 bases from V and 0 bases from J, leaving 13 bases between. The germline CDR1 and CDR2 sequences are MNHEY and SVGAGI. This CDR3 is CASSFDDRGSGNTIYF. In DNA form, the CDR3 reads TGTGCCAGCAGTTTCGACGACCGCGGCTCTGGAAACACCATATATTTT.

The chain links TRBV15 to TRBJ1-1, with D unresolved. CDR3 length equals 16 residues. Deletions cut 0 bases from V and 7 bases from J, with 18 bases between. The germline CDR1 and CDR2 sequences are LNHNV and YYDKDF (reference sequence). In nucleotides, the CDR3 is TGTGCCACCAGCAGAGATCTTGTGTCTGGGGAGGGTGAAGCTTTCTTT. The encoded protein is CATSRDLVSGEGEAFF.

The V call is TRBV7-9, the J call TRBJ2-5, with 8 bases lining up with TRBD2. Germline V gene lookup returns CDR1 SEHNR and CDR2 FQNEAQ (reference sequence). The length of the CDR3 is 14 residues. Trimming took 6 bases from V and 1 from J; bases not matched to a gene: 4. The CDR3 DNA sequence: TGTGCCAGCAGAAAACGGGGGGGCCAAGAGACCCAGTACTTC. This translates into CASRKRGGQETQYF.

The rearrangement joins TRBV7-9 to TRBJ1-4; D remains ambiguous. Trimming left V 4 bases short and J 0 bases short, with 21 bases between. The CDR3 covers 19 residues. Germline-derived CDR1 and CDR2 are SEHNR and FQNEAQ (reference sequence). CDR3 sequence reads: CASSYPRGGYLTTNEKLFF. CDR3 coding DNA: TGTGCCAGCAGCTATCCCCGGGGAGGGTACTTAACAACTAATGAAAAACTGTTTTTT.

CDR3 DNA: TGTGCCAGCAGCTTTCCGACTAGTTTGACCTCAAAAGAGACCCAGTACTTC. It is translated as CASSFPTSLTSKETQYF. V usage is TRBV11-2 and J usage is TRBJ2-5; TRBD2 is a possible D gene (6 bases). Germline V gene lookup returns CDR1 SGHAT and CDR2 FQNNGV. V gave up 3 bases and J gave up 3 bases, with 20 bases separating them. The CDR3 loop spans 17 amino acids.

The rearrangement uses TRBV27 and TRBJ1-2; 7 nucleotides match TRBD1. Germline lookup yields CDR1 MNHEY and CDR2 SMNVEV (reference sequence). CDR3 length equals 15 residues. J was trimmed by 4 bases and V by 2 bases; bases with no gene match: 7. As DNA, the CDR3 is TGTGCCAGCAGTTTAACCTCGGGACAGACCTATGGCTACACCTTC. Protein product: CASSLTSGQTYGYTF.

This clone was detected only once. The chain joins TRBV5-1 to TRBJ2-2, with D tentatively TRBD1 (5 bases). With 5 bases removed from V and 4 bases from J, the gap between germline ends came to 30 bases. The CDR3 extends over 20 amino acids. Per germline, CDR1 SGHRS and CDR2 YFSETQ. CDR3 region: CASRAQGRAATPRVTGELFF. CDR3 nucleotides: TGCGCCAGCAGGGCCCAGGGTCGGGCCGCCACCCCTCGAGTCACCGGGGAGCTGTTTTTT.

The gene calls are TRBV19 and TRBJ1-2, with no clear D. This CDR3 region has 12 residues. CDR1 is LNHDA and CDR2 is SQIVND in the germline V gene (reference sequence). V was clipped by 11 bases and J by 5 bases, with 15 bases between them. CDR3: CAGRTFPYGYTF. DNA of the CDR3: TGTGCCGGCCGGACTTTTCCTTATGGCTACACCTTC.

DNA for the CDR3: TGTGCCAGTAGTTTTACAGGGTCGGATACGCAGTATTTT. It encodes CASSFTGSDTQYF. V and J are TRBV19 and TRBJ2-3, with D possibly being TRBD1 (6 bases). The V and J ends lost 5 bases and 6 bases respectively, with 12 bases between them. CDR3 length: 13 amino acids. The V gene's germline CDR1 is LNHDA and CDR2 SQIVND (reference sequence).

The genes are TRBV6-4 and TRBJ1-3, with 8 bases that match TRBD1. Germline V CDR1 and CDR2: MRHNA, SNTAGT. The CDR3 runs to 13 residues. V shed 6 bases, J shed 2 bases, and the junction held 0 bases outside the gene matches. The CDR3 is CASSRGPGNTIYF. For the CDR3, the DNA is TGTGCCAGCAGCAGGGGGCCTGGAAACACCATATATTTT.

This clone was seen once. This chain joins TRBV2 and TRBJ2-1; D not resolved. The V and J ends lost 2 bases and 10 bases respectively, with 6 bases between them. In germline, CDR1 is SNHLY, CDR2 FYNNEI. CDR3 length: 11 amino acids. For the CDR3, the DNA is TGTGCCAGCAGTGAAATCCTAGAGCAGTTCTTC. It specifies CASSEILEQFF.